The 28 T cell receptor beta chains below all came from one sample that was sequenced in a study of Graves' ophthalmopathy and Graves' hyperthyroidism. For repertoire sequencing, the TCR beta CDR3 regions were amplified from RNA transcripts. The first round was an RT-PCR with HTBI primers, and the second round was a multiplex PCR. TCRdb re-derived calls from the multiplex PCR reads in MiXCR, one entry per CDR3 protein. The data show 200,000 to 250,000 distinct CDR3 sequences, 20% to 25% seen once. The sequencing input was peripheral blood. The receptors originated from a woman aged 50 to 60 with Graves' ophthalmopathy.

In this sample, this clonotype turned up many times. J is TRBJ1-1 and V is TRBV6-1; D gene ambiguous. Trimming removed 6 bases from V and 0 bases from J, with 14 bases in between. This CDR3 comprises 15 residues. Germline V gene data show CDR1 as MNHNS and CDR2 as SASEGT. The CDR3 sequence: CASSLRTAMNTEAFF. DNA for the CDR3: TGTGCCAGCAGCCTCAGGACGGCAATGAACACTGAAGCTTTCTTT.

The gene calls are TRBV24-1 and TRBJ1-1, with unresolved D. The CDR3 covers 13 residues. V lost 8 bases and J lost 4, with 13 bases in between. Germline V gene lookup returns CDR1 KGHDR and CDR2 SFDVKD. The CDR3 region has the DNA TGTGCCACCACGCCGAGGGATGGCACTGAAGCTTTCTTT. It is translated as CATTPRDGTEAFF.

The chain combines TRBV12-3 or TRBV12-4 with TRBJ1-2; 7 nucleotides line up with TRBD1. Trimming took 4 bases from V and 1 from J; bases not matched to a gene: 6. The CDR3 sequence is 15 residues long. CDR3 nucleotides: TGTGCCAGCAGTTCCCAACAGGGGATTAACTATGGCTACACCTTC. Protein: CASSSQQGINYGYTF.

This clonotype was seen at least ten times. The J gene is TRBJ2-2, the V gene TRBV6-1; 8 nucleotides line up with TRBD1. The CDR3 is made up of 15 amino acids. The germline gives CDR1 MNHNS, CDR2 SASEGT. Trimming removed 7 bases from V and 6 bases from J; junction bases left unmatched: 10. CDR3 amino acids: CASNPRAGGSGELFF. The DNA for the CDR3 is TGTGCCAGCAACCCGAGGGCAGGGGGCTCCGGGGAGCTGTTTTTT.

This clonotype was recorded at least ten times. J is TRBJ2-7 and V is TRBV24-1, with D perhaps TRBD1 (6 bases). CDR1 is KGHDR, CDR2 SFDVKD, per germline. The CDR3 extends over 15 amino acids. The germline V and J ends were trimmed by 1 base and 7 bases, with 16 bases remaining between them. The CDR3 protein is CATSDFPNRVEEQYF. In nucleotides, the CDR3 is TGTGCCACCAGTGATTTTCCGAACAGGGTCGAAGAGCAGTACTTC.

This clonotype was seen many times. The rearrangement joins TRBV3-1 to TRBJ2-1; TRBD2 matches 12 bases. V trimming: 4 bases; J trimming: 9 bases; junction bases outside the gene matches: 4. The CDR3 sequence is 14 residues long. The V gene's germline CDR1 is LGHDT and CDR2 YNNKEL (reference sequence). The CDR3 nucleotides are TGTGCCAGCAGCCGTCTAGCGGGAGGGTTTGAGCAGTTCTTC. It is translated as CASSRLAGGFEQFF.

The chain links TRBV6-2 or TRBV6-3 to TRBJ2-5, with TRBD2 as a possible D gene (5 bases). The CDR3 is 12 amino acids. The ends were cut back, 7 bases at V and 6 bases at J, with 12 bases in the middle. Germline V CDR1 and CDR2: MNHEY, SVGEGT. The CDR3 bases are TGTGCCAGCAAAAAACTAGGCCAGACCCAGTACTTC. Translated, it gives CASKKLGQTQYF.

This clonotype was counted ten times or more. The chain recombines TRBV3-1 with TRBJ1-3, with D unclear. The V end lost 4 bases, the J end lost 9 bases, and 10 bases lay between the germline ends. This CDR3 contains 12 residues. In germline, CDR1 is LGHDT, CDR2 YNNKEL (reference sequence). For the CDR3, the DNA is TGTGCCAGCAGCCCACGGGGTGGCACCATATATTTT. It codes for CASSPRGGTIYF. Complete variable domain (other parts from reference TRBV3-1 and TRBJ1-3): DTAVSQTPKYLVTQMGNDKSIKCEQNLGHDTMYWYKQDSKKFLKIMFSYNNKELIINETVPNRFSPKSPDKAHLNLHINSLELGDSAVYFCASSPRGGTIYFGEGSWLTVV.

This clonotype was observed many times. This sequence joins TRBV6-2 or TRBV6-3 and TRBJ2-7, with D tentatively TRBD1 (6 bases). V was pared by 6 bases and J by 6 bases, with 21 bases between. This CDR3 has 15 amino acids. Germline assignment: CDR1 MNHEY and CDR2 SVGEGT. DNA for the CDR3: TGTGCCAGCAGACCACAGGGACCCTTCCGGGTCGAGCAGTACTTC. Translating gives CASRPQGPFRVEQYF.

The table lists this clonotype with many counts. The CDR3 is CASSITGLGSPLHF. The CDR3 DNA sequence: TGTGCCAGCAGCATAACAGGGCTCGGTTCACCCCTCCACTTT. V and J are TRBV6-5 and TRBJ1-6; possible D gene TRBD1, 6 bases. The germline CDR1 and CDR2 sequences are MNHEY and SVGAGI. The CDR3 runs to 14 residues. V was cut by 6 bases and J by 9 bases, with 15 bases left in between.

The J gene is TRBJ2-3, the V gene TRBV18; D is unclear. Germline V lookup: CDR1 KGHSH, CDR2 LQKENI. The CDR3 consists of 12 residues. The V gene lost 4 bases and the J gene lost 1 base, with 3 bases spanning the gap. The CDR3 region has the DNA TGTGCCAGCTCACAGGGCACAGATACGCAGTATTTT. Residues: CASSQGTDTQYF.

This clonotype was observed many times. The gene calls are TRBV5-1 and TRBJ2-7; 9 bases agree with TRBD1. V trimming: 3 bases; J trimming: 4 bases; junction bases outside the gene matches: 5. Germline V CDR1 and CDR2: SGHRS, YFSETQ. The length of the CDR3 is 14 residues. The DNA for the CDR3 is TGCGCCAGCAGCTATACAGGGGGCGCGTACGAGCAGTACTTC. This encodes CASSYTGGAYEQYF.

This clonotype was observed at least ten times. This rearrangement joins TRBV6-1 to TRBJ1-1, with a weak D call TRBD1 (6 bases). The CDR3 loop spans 13 amino acids. V gave up 4 bases and J gave up 7 bases, with 13 bases separating them. Germline assignment: CDR1 MNHNS and CDR2 SASEGT. CDR3 amino acids: CASSAIGQSEAFF. CDR3 coding DNA: TGTGCCAGCAGTGCCATCGGACAGAGTGAAGCTTTCTTT.

This chain uses TRBV12-3 or TRBV12-4 with TRBJ1-2, with a weak D call TRBD1 (6 bases). There are 14 residues in the CDR3. Trimming stripped 8 bases from V and 3 bases from J, with 16 bases between. The DNA for the CDR3 is TGTGCCAGCGGGCCCTGGACAGACGACTATGGCTACACCTTC. As protein: CASGPWTDDYGYTF.

At least ten counts were recorded for this clonotype. This rearrangement joins TRBV5-8 to TRBJ1-2; D is ambiguous. From germline, CDR1 is SGHTS and CDR2 YDEGEE. The CDR3 runs to 13 residues. Trimming took off 4 bases at V and 4 bases at J, with 11 bases between the two ends. CDR3 nucleotides: TGTGCCAGCAGCCCCGCAGGTGTCTATGGCTACACCTTC. Translating it yields CASSPAGVYGYTF.

The sample holds many counts of this clonotype. The chain links TRBV12-3 or TRBV12-4 to TRBJ2-7, with D uncertain. Trimming stripped 5 bases from V and 8 bases from J, with 13 bases between. This CDR3 contains 12 residues. As DNA, the CDR3 is TGTGCCAGCAGTCCAAGGGTAGCCAAGCAGTACTTC. This codes for CASSPRVAKQYF.

This clonotype was counted at least ten times. This chain uses TRBV19 with TRBJ1-2; D gene unclear. Trimming stripped 5 bases from V and 4 bases from J, with 14 bases between. CDR1 is LNHDA and CDR2 is SQIVND in the germline V gene (reference sequence). The CDR3 spans 14 residues. The DNA of the CDR3 is TGTGCCAGTAGTTCCGACGGGCGAGTCTATGGCTACACCTTC. Residues: CASSSDGRVYGYTF. Based on the CDR3 plus reference TRBV19 and TRBJ1-2, the full variable domain is DGGITQSPKYLFRKEGQNVTLSCEQNLNHDAMYWYRQDPGQGLRLIYYSQIVNDFQKGDIAEGYSVSREKKESFPLTVTSAQKNPTAFYLCASSSDGRVYGYTFGSGTRLTVV.

Ten or more counts support this clonotype. The chain employs TRBV28 and TRBJ2-7, with D possibly being TRBD1 (6 bases). CDR1 is MDHEN and CDR2 is SYDVKM in the germline V gene. V lost 2 bases, J lost 10 bases, and 12 bases lay in between. There are 12 residues in the CDR3. The CDR3 bases are TGTGCCAGCAGTTTAGTGTATGGGGGCCAGTACTTC. Its translation: CASSLVYGGQYF. The variable domain in full, with the rest retrieved from reference TRBV28 and TRBJ2-7, is DVKVTQSSRYLVKRTGEKVFLECVQDMDHENMFWYRQDPGLGLRLIYFSYDVKMKEKGDIPEGYSVSREKKERFSLILESASTNQTSMYLCASSLVYGGQYFGPGTRLTVT.

This clonotype was detected ten times or more. V usage is TRBV4-1 and J usage is TRBJ1-6; TRBD1 is a possible D gene (5 bases). CDR3 length equals 14 residues. Trimming took 1 base from V and 7 from J, leaving 8 bases between them. Germline V lookup: CDR1 MGHRA, CDR2 YSYEKL. CDR3 sequence: CASSQGTLNSPLHF. The DNA for the CDR3 is TGCGCCAGCAGCCAAGGGACACTGAATTCACCCCTCCACTTT.

This chain connects TRBV19 to TRBJ2-3; 9 bases are shared with TRBD2. V was clipped by 7 bases and J by 4 bases; unmatched bases: 9. CDR3 length equals 15 residues. Per germline, CDR1 LNHDA and CDR2 SQIVND (reference sequence). CDR3 coding DNA: TGTGCCAGTACTTTCGCGGGAGGGGGCCCAGATACGCAGTATTTT. This codes for CASTFAGGGPDTQYF.

V and J are TRBV28 and TRBJ2-7, with D possibly TRBD2 on 6 matching bases. Germline V gene lookup returns CDR1 MDHEN and CDR2 SYDVKM. This CDR3 has 14 amino acids. Trimming removed 5 bases from V and 3 bases from J, with 14 bases in between. CDR3 sequence reads: CASSPPLRDYEQYF. The CDR3, as DNA: TGTGCCAGCAGTCCCCCTTTGCGGGACTACGAGCAGTACTTC.

This clonotype was counted once. The J gene is TRBJ2-7, the V gene TRBV12-3 or TRBV12-4, with a possible D match to TRBD2 (7 bases). The CDR3 loop spans 12 amino acids. The V end was cut by 5 bases, the J end by 7 bases, with 12 bases between. The CDR3 DNA is TGTGCCAGCAGTCGGACAGCGGGGGAGCAGTACTTC. This encodes CASSRTAGEQYF.

V is TRBV29-1 and J is TRBJ2-2, with 10 bases identical to TRBD1. With V trimmed by 7 bases and J by 4 bases, 3 bases remained unmatched. Germline loops: CDR1 SQVTM, CDR2 ANQGSEA. The CDR3 contains 13 residues. CDR3 in amino acids: CSAGTGVTGELFF. Here the CDR3 DNA reads TGCAGCGCTGGGACAGGGGTCACCGGGGAGCTGTTTTTT.

This clonotype was detected many times. This sequence joins TRBV6-1 and TRBJ2-7, with TRBD2 matching 11 bases. The J segment lost 3 bases and the V segment lost 10 bases, leaving 2 bases of the junction unmatched. The CDR3 has 12 residues. Germline-derived CDR1 and CDR2 are MNHNS and SASEGT. Here the CDR3 reads CATGTSGYEQYF. The CDR3 DNA is TGTGCCACCGGGACTAGCGGCTACGAGCAGTACTTC.

In nucleotides, the CDR3 is TGCAGTGCTAGAGTTATTTCCTACGAGCAGTACTTC. Protein: CSARVISYEQYF. The chain has TRBV20-1 and TRBJ2-7; D is unresolved. CDR3 length: 12 residues. V shed 1 base and J shed 1 base, with 5 bases lying between them. Germline V lookup: CDR1 DFQATT, CDR2 SNEGSKA (reference sequence).

This clonotype was counted ten times or more. J is TRBJ1-3 and V is TRBV27; D gene unclear. This CDR3 comprises 15 residues. Trimming took off 2 bases at V and 4 bases at J, with 12 bases between the two ends. Germline CDR1 MNHEY, CDR2 SMNVEV (reference sequence). The CDR3: CASSLRGSSGNTIYF. CDR3 sequence (DNA): TGTGCCAGCAGTTTACGTGGCAGCTCCGGAAACACCATATATTTT.

This clonotype was counted many times. The chain joins TRBV4-1 to TRBJ2-7; TRBD2 matches at 12 bases. Losses at the gene ends were 3 bases for V and 0 bases for J; bases not matched to a gene: 9. The germline V gene has CDR1 MGHRA and CDR2 YSYEKL. The CDR3 is made up of 18 amino acids. The DNA of the CDR3 is TGCGCCAGCAGCCAGGGGAATCTACTAGCGGGAGGCTCCTACGAGCAGTACTTC. Its translation is CASSQGNLLAGGSYEQYF.

V and J are TRBV24-1 and TRBJ2-7, with D perhaps assigned TRBD1 or TRBD2 (5 bases each). This CDR3 comprises 16 residues. Germline V gene lookup returns CDR1 KGHDR and CDR2 SFDVKD. V was cut by 4 bases and J by 0 bases, with 15 bases left in between. The CDR3 sequence: CATSDSGTAASYEQYF. The CDR3 coding sequence is TGTGCCACCAGTGACTCCGGGACGGCAGCCTCCTACGAGCAGTACTTC.